The following is a TCR beta chain sequence with its context. Its target is unknown. The sample comes from a study of T cell responses to AZD1222 COVID-19 vaccine. Researchers grouped second doses given at about 4 or about 12 weeks into one pool. The table came from immunoSEQ multiplex PCR; TCRdb's copy has only in-frame clones and leaves some out. The table records around 110,000 clones, about nine tenths of them present only once. This CDR3 has 15 residues. J was trimmed by 7 bases and V by 2 bases; bases with no gene match: 3. CDR1 and CDR2 (germline): LNHDA, SQIVND (reference sequence). Regarding the study as a whole: Among spike-specific TCRs, nearly half reportedly target unmutated variant regions. Spike-specific TCRs gained breadth and depth after people received two AZD1222 doses.

The sample here was peripheral blood, taken 28 days after the second AZD1222 dose. The TCR originated in an adult who received the AZD1222 COVID-19 vaccine. The chain links TRBV19 to TRBJ1-6, with 9 bases identical to TRBD1. The DNA of the CDR3 is TGTGCCAGTAGTATAAGGACAGGGGCGAATTCACCCCTCCACTTT. As protein: CASSIRTGANSPLHF.